This T cell receptor beta chain was retrieved from a study of blood T cell repertoires in COVID-19. Study as a whole: COVID-19 samples, acute and convalescent, were from the United States, Italy and Spain. PBMCs, B-cell-depleted T cells, or T cells were the source of the cDNA or gDNA that made up the material.

The count of this clone is one. Germline V gene data show CDR1 as MRHNA and CDR2 as SNTAGT. The CDR3 spans 18 residues. Trimming at V came to 5 bases and at J to 2 bases, leaving 13 bases not matched to a gene. Study processing details: Reference gene primer amplification gave nucleated cell count estimates. TCRdb keeps only in-frame clones here, not all; method: immunoSEQ multiplex PCR. V and J calls and clone size come straight from that table; D and trimming were deduced from the DNA. The sample yields 170,000 or so clones, 80% to 85% seen once. The sequencing input was peripheral blood. This TCR was recovered from a man between 18 and 29 years old with active or convalescent COVID-19. V gene TRBV6-4 combines with J gene TRBJ1-2; 11 bases line up with TRBD1. For the CDR3, the DNA is TGTGCCAGCAGTCCATCCGGGACAGGGGGGATATCAAACTATGGCTACACCTTC. This encodes CASSPSGTGGISNYGYTF.